The 14 T cell receptor beta chains below come from one sample, sequenced in a study of beta chain features in type 1 diabetes. General observations from the study: A moderate, significant TCRB CDR3 shortening appeared in type 1 diabetes across four CD4+ subsets.

Their cognate antigens are unknown. Expressed TCRB transcripts got sequenced, as all isolated RNA was reverse transcribed. This table comes from immunoSEQ multiplex PCR, and its TCRdb copy is limited to in-frame clones, with some not included. The data hold under 130,000 clones, with around 30% observed a single time. Source material: central memory CD4+ T cells from blood. The receptors originated from a woman aged 18-35 years with type 1 diabetes.

This clone has at least ten counts. CDR3 nucleotide sequence: TGCGCCAGCAGCTTCAGCAGGGCCTATGGCTACACCTTC. This sequence encodes CASSFSRAYGYTF. V and J are TRBV5-1 and TRBJ1-2; D may be TRBD1 (5 bases). The germline CDR1 and CDR2 sequences are SGHRS and YFSETQ. CDR3 size: 13 residues. Trimming cost V 2 bases and J 4 bases, with 9 bases left between them.

The J gene is TRBJ2-1, the V gene TRBV5-6, with 7 bases lining up with TRBD1. V shed 0 bases and J 7 bases; nucleotides not matched to a gene: 7. The CDR3 sequence is 15 residues long. Germline loops: CDR1 SGHDT, CDR2 YYEEEE. CDR3 in amino acids: CASSLVDRLRNEQFF. CDR3 sequence (DNA): TGTGCCAGCAGCTTGGTGGACAGGCTACGAAATGAGCAGTTCTTC.

The genes are TRBV11-2 and TRBJ2-2; TRBD1 is a possible D gene (6 bases). The V end lost 5 bases, the J end lost 6 bases, and 13 bases lay between the germline ends. In germline, CDR1 is SGHAT, CDR2 FQNNGV. The CDR3 runs 14 residues. The CDR3 bases are TGTGCCAGCAGCCTTAGGTGGACAGCCGGGGAGCTGTTTTTT. It specifies CASSLRWTAGELFF.

This clone has just a few counts. This chain links TRBV5-1 with TRBJ2-1; 8 nucleotides align to TRBD1. Germline trimming cut 0 bases from V and 6 bases from J; bases unmatched to any gene: 5. CDR1 and CDR2 (germline): SGHRS, YFSETQ. The CDR3 covers 15 residues. The CDR3, as DNA: TGCGCCAGCAGCTTGGCTCCCGGGACAGGCAATGAGCAGTTCTTC. Encoded protein: CASSLAPGTGNEQFF. The variable domain in full, completed from reference TRBV5-1 and TRBJ2-1, reads KAGVTQTPRYLIKTRGQQVTLSCSPISGHRSVSWYQQTPGQGLQFLFEYFSETQRNKGNFPGRFSGRQFSNSRSEMNVSTLELGDSALYLCASSLAPGTGNEQFFGPGTRLTVL.

The V and J genes are TRBV5-1 and TRBJ2-1; 11 bases fit TRBD2. The CDR3 is made up of 14 amino acids. The germline V gene encodes CDR1 SGHRS and CDR2 YFSETQ. The V gene end was trimmed by 3 bases and the J gene end by 5 bases; junction bases not matched to a gene: 1. The CDR3: CASSWGLADNEQFF. In DNA form, the CDR3 reads TGCGCCAGCAGCTGGGGACTAGCGGACAATGAGCAGTTCTTC.

The chain is built from TRBV6-5 and TRBJ2-1; TRBD1 is a possible D gene (5 bases). The germline gives CDR1 MNHEY, CDR2 SVGAGI. Trimming removed 7 bases at V and 3 bases at J, with 7 bases between. This CDR3 is built from 12 residues. The CDR3 sequence is CASTRGYNEQFF. In DNA form, the CDR3 reads TGTGCCAGCACAAGGGGCTACAATGAGCAGTTCTTC.

This clone was picked up a small number of times. The chain joins TRBV2 to TRBJ1-2; the D gene is possibly TRBD1 (6 bases). CDR3 length: 15 amino acids. V was clipped by 0 bases and J by 8 bases, with 16 bases between them. Looked up from germline, CDR1 is SNHLY and CDR2 is FYNNEI. Here the CDR3 DNA reads TGTGCCAGCAGTGAAGCGACAGGAGGAGACCGGGGCTACACCTTC. Amino acid sequence: CASSEATGGDRGYTF.

The chain uses TRBV11-2 and TRBJ2-1; TRBD2 aligns across 9 bases. V was clipped by 5 bases and J by 4 bases; unmatched bases: 9. CDR1 SGHAT and CDR2 FQNNGV come from the germline V gene. The CDR3 is made up of 16 amino acids. CDR3 coding DNA: TGTGCCAGCAGCCCGCGTGCTAGCGGGGATTACAATGAGCAGTTCTTC. Amino acid sequence: CASSPRASGDYNEQFF.

The table lists this clone with a few counts. The V gene is TRBV5-1, the J gene TRBJ2-5; no clear D gene. V lost 2 bases, J lost 5 bases, and 10 bases lay in between. Germline loops: CDR1 SGHRS, CDR2 YFSETQ. The CDR3 length is 13 residues. The CDR3 here is CASSLKARETQYF. CDR3 sequence (DNA): TGCGCCAGCAGCTTAAAGGCTAGGGAGACCCAGTACTTC. Variable domain in full (rest from reference TRBV5-1 and TRBJ2-5): KAGVTQTPRYLIKTRGQQVTLSCSPISGHRSVSWYQQTPGQGLQFLFEYFSETQRNKGNFPGRFSGRQFSNSRSEMNVSTLELGDSALYLCASSLKARETQYFGPGTRLLVL.

This clone was seen a few times. The chain carries TRBV7-2 and TRBJ1-2; D is unclear. The germline V gene encodes CDR1 SGHTA and CDR2 FQGNSA. Trimming shortened V by 5 bases and J by 1 base, and 5 bases separated the two germline ends. The CDR3 has 12 residues. CDR3 protein: CASSPSNYGYTF. DNA for the CDR3: TGTGCCAGCAGCCCTAGTAACTATGGCTACACCTTC.

The chain couples TRBV5-6 to TRBJ2-7; D possibly uses TRBD1 or TRBD2 (5 bases each). Germline lookup yields CDR1 SGHDT and CDR2 YYEEEE. With 6 bases removed from V and 7 bases from J, the gap between germline ends came to 11 bases. This CDR3 has 11 amino acids. CDR3 nucleotides: TGTGCCAGCACCCGGGGCCGGGAGCAGTACGTC. Translation: CASTRGREQYV.

V and J are TRBV11-2 and TRBJ1-1; D ambiguous. V lost 0 bases and J lost 1, with 3 bases in between. CDR1 SGHAT and CDR2 FQNNGV come from the germline V gene. CDR3 size: 13 residues. The CDR3 nucleotides read TGTGCCAGCAGCTTAGAGAGGAACACTGAAGCTTTCTTT. It yields the protein CASSLERNTEAFF.

This chain connects TRBV6-5 to TRBJ1-1; 8 positions agree with TRBD1. The CDR3 has 14 amino acids. After removal of 2 bases from V and 6 bases from J, the junction contained 5 bases not matched to a gene. Germline loops: CDR1 MNHEY, CDR2 SVGAGI. CDR3 sequence: CASSYRVGQAEAFF. The CDR3 nucleotides read TGTGCCAGCAGTTACAGAGTGGGACAGGCTGAAGCTTTCTTT.

This clone has a handful of counts. The chain uses TRBV19 and TRBJ1-1; D gene ambiguous. From germline, CDR1 is LNHDA and CDR2 SQIVND (reference sequence). The V and J ends lost 5 bases and 3 bases respectively, with 7 bases between them. The CDR3 is made up of 12 amino acids. The CDR3: CASSYSYTEAFF. In DNA, the CDR3 is TGTGCCAGTAGTTACTCCTACACTGAAGCTTTCTTT.